This T cell receptor beta chain emerged from a study of identical twins. Study-level points and caveats: Low generation probability was overrepresented in out-of-frame alpha sequences shared by twins.

TCRdb ran MiXCR on the 5' RACE reads and lists one entry per CDR3 protein. The sample records approximately 490,000 distinct CDR3 sequences, about a fifth being singletons. Trimming took 5 bases from V and 0 from J, leaving 13 bases between them. The CDR3 loop spans 15 amino acids. This clonotype was observed a handful of times. The antigen remains unidentified. The same sample was also used in a study of yellow fever vaccine responses in identical twins.

Source material: CD4+ T cells sorted from blood. The chain employs TRBV12-3 or TRBV12-4 and TRBJ1-1; D is ambiguous. This receptor was identified in a woman between 18 and 30 years old in good health. The CDR3 DNA sequence: TGTGCCAGCAGTCCCCGGACGGGTATGAACACTGAAGCTTTCTTT. It yields the protein CASSPRTGMNTEAFF.